This T cell receptor beta chain originates from a study of metastatic and nonmetastatic thyroid tumors. The overall study: Samples came from malignant and benign thyroid patients, and repertoires were compared across blood and tumor or nodule tissue. Study results and caveats: Versus benign nodules, malignant thyroid tumors reportedly had significantly higher TCR beta diversity, in blood and tumor.

Every patient underwent thyroid surgery untreated. About this clone: Its antigen is not known.

V trimming: 0 bases; J trimming: 13 bases; junction bases outside the gene matches: 11. This CDR3 contains 14 residues. In germline, CDR1 is MGHRA, CDR2 YSYEKL. TCRdb reanalyzed the PCR reads with MiXCR. Of approximately 13,000 clones listed, under 35% are singletons. This TCR came from a female donor with papillary thyroid cancer or a benign thyroid nodule (not recorded which). Some clones in this sample may be carry-over from other donors' samples. The source material was blood. The chain is built from TRBV4-1 and TRBJ2-5, with 7 bases fitting TRBD2. CDR3 loop: CASSQDSGGPRRYF. CDR3 DNA sequence: TGCGCCAGCAGCCAAGATTCGGGGGGTCCCCGGCGGTACTTC.